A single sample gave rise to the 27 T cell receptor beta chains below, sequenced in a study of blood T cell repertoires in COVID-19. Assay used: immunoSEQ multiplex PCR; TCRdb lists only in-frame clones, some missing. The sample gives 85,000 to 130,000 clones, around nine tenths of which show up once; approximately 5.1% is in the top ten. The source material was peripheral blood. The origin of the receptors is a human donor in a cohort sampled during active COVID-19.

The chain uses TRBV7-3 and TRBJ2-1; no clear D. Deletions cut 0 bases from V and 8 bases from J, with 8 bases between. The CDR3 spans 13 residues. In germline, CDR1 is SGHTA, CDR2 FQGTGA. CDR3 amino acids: CASSLTPRDEQFF. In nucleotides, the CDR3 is TGTGCCAGCAGCTTAACCCCTCGGGATGAGCAGTTCTTC.

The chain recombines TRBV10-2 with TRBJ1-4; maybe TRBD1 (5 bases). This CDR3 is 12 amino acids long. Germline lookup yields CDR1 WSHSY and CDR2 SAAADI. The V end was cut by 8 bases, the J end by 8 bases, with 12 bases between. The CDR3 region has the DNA TGCGCCAGCGGCCAGGGTGGGGAAAAACTGTTTTTT. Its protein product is CASGQGGEKLFF.

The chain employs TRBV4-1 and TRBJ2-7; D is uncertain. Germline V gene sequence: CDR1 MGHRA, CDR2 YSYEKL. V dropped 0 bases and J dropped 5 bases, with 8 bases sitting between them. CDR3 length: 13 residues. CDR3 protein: CASSQDQIHEQYF. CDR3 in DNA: TGCGCCAGCAGCCAAGATCAGATACACGAGCAGTACTTC.

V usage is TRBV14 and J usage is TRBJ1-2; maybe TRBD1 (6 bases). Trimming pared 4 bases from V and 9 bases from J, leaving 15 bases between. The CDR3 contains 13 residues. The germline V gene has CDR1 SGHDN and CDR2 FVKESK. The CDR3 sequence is CASSPDSHGRYTF. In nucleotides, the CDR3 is TGTGCCAGCAGCCCGGACAGCCACGGGCGCTACACCTTC.

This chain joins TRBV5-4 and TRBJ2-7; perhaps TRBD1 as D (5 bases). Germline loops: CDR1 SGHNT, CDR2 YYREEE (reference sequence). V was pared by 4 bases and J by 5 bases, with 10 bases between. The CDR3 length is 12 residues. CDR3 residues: CASSLRDHEQYF. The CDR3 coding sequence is TGTGCCAGCAGCCTCAGGGATCACGAGCAGTACTTC.

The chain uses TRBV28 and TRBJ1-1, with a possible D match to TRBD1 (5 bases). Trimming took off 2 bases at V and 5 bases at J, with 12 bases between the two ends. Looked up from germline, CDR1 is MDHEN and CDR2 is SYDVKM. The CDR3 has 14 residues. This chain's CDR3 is CASSLRGESTEAFF. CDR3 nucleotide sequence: TGTGCCAGCAGTTTACGGGGGGAGAGTACTGAAGCTTTCTTT.

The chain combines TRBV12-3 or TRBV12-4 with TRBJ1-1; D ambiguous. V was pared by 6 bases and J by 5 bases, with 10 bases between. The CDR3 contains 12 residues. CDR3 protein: CASSLRLTEAFF. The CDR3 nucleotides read TGTGCCAGCAGCCTTAGACTGACTGAAGCTTTCTTT.

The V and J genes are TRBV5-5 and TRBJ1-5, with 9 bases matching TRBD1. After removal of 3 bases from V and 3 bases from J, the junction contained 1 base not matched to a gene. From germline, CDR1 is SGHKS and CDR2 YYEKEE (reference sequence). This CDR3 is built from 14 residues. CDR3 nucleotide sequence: TGTGCCAGCAGCTGGACAGGGGACAATCAGCCCCAGCATTTT. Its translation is CASSWTGDNQPQHF.

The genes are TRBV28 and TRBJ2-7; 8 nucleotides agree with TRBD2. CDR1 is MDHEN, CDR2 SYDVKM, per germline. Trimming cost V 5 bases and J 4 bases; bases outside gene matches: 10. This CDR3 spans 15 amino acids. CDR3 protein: CASSPSGTRSYEQYF. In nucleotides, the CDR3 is TGTGCCAGCAGTCCCTCCGGGACTAGATCTTACGAGCAGTACTTC.

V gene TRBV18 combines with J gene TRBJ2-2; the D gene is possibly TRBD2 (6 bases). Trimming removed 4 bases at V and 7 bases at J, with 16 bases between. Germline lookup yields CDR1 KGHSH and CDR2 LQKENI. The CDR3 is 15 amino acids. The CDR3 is CASSLGLSSHGELFF. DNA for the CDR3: TGTGCCAGCTCACTCGGACTATCGAGCCACGGGGAGCTGTTTTTT. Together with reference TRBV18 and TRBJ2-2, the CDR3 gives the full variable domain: NAGVMQNPRHLVRRRGQEARLRCSPMKGHSHVYWYRQLPEEGLKFMVYLQKENIIDESGMPKERFSAEFPKEGPSILRIQQVVRGDSAAYFCASSLGLSSHGELFFGEGSRLTVL.

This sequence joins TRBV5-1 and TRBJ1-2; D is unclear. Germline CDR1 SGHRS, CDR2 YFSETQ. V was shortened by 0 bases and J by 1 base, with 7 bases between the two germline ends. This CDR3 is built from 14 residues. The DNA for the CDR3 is TGCGCCAGCAGCTTGGACGGTATTAACTATGGCTACACCTTC. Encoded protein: CASSLDGINYGYTF.

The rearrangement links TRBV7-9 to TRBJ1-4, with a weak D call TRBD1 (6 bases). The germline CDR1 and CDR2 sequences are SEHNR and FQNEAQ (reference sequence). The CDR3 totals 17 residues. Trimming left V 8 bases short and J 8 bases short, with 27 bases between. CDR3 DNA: TGTGCCAGCCCTCCGGACGCATGGGAAAGGGGGAAGGAAAAACTGTTTTTT. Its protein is CASPPDAWERGKEKLFF. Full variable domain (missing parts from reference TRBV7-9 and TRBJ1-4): DTGVSQNPRHKITKRGQNVTFRCDPISEHNRLYWYRQTLGQGPEFLTYFQNEAQLEKSRLLSDRFSAERPKGSFSTLEIQRTEQGDSAMYLCASPPDAWERGKEKLFFGSGTQLSVL.

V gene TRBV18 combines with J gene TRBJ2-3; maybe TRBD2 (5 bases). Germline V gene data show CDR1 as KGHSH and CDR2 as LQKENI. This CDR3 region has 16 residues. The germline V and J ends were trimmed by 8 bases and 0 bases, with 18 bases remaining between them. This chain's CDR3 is CASTPRRVVSTDTQYF. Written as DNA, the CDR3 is TGTGCCAGCACCCCGCGGCGGGTAGTAAGCACAGATACGCAGTATTTT.

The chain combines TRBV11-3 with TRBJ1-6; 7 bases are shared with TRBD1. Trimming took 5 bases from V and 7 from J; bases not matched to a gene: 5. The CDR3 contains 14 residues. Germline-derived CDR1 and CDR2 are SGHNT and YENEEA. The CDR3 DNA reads TGTGCCAGCAGCCTGGGCAGGGGGAATTCACCCCTCCACTTT. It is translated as CASSLGRGNSPLHF.

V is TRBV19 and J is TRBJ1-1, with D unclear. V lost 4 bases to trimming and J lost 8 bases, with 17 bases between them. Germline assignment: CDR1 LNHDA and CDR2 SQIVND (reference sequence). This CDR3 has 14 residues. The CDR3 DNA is TGTGCCAGTAGTACCGGACGGCCCGAGGGAGAAGCTTTCTTT. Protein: CASSTGRPEGEAFF.

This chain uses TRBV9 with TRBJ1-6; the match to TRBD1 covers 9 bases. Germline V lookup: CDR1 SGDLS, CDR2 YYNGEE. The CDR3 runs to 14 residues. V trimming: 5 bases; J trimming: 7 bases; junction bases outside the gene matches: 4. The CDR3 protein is CASSRDRVNSPLHF. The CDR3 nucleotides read TGTGCCAGCAGTCGGGACAGGGTCAATTCACCCCTCCACTTT.

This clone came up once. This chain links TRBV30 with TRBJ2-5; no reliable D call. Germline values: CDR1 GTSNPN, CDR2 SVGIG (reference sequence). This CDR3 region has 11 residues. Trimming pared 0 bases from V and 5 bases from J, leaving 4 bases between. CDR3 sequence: CAWSVFETQYF. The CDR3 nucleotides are TGTGCCTGGAGTGTCTTTGAGACCCAGTACTTC.

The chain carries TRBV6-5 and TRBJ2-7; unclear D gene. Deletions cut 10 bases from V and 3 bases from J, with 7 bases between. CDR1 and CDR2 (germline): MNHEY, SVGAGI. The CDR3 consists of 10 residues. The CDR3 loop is CATTDYEQYF. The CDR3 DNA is TGTGCCACGACTGACTACGAGCAGTACTTC.

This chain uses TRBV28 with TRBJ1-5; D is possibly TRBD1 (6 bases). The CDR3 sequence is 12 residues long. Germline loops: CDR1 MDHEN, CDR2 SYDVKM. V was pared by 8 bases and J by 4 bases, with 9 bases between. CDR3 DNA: TGTGCCAGCCAAAGGGGGAATCAGCCCCAGCATTTT. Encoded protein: CASQRGNQPQHF.

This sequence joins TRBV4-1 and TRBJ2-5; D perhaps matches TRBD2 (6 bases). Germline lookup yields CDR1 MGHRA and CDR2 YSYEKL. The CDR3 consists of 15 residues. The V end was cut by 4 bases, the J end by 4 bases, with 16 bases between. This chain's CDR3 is CASSPGRGSGETQYF. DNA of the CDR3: TGCGCCAGCAGCCCAGGCCGGGGGTCAGGAGAGACCCAGTACTTC.

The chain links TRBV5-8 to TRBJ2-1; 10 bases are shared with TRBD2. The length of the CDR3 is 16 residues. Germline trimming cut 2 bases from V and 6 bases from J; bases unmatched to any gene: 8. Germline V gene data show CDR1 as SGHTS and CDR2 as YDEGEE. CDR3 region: CASSFIAGGGPNEQFF. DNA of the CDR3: TGTGCCAGCAGCTTCATAGCGGGGGGTGGTCCCAATGAGCAGTTCTTC.

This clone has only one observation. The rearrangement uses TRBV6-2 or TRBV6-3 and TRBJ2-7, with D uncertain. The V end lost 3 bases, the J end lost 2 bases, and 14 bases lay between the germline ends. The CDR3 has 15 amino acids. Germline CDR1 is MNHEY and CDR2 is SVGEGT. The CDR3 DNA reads TGTGCCAGCAGTTATCTGGCACAATCAACCTACGAGCAGTACTTC. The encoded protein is CASSYLAQSTYEQYF.

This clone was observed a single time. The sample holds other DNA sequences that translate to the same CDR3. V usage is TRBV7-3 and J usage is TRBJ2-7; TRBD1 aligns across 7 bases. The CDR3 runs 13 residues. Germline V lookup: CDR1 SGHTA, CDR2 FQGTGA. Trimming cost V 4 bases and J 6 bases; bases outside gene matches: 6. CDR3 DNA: TGTGCCAGCAGCTGGGACAGAGATTCCGAGCAGTACTTC. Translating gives CASSWDRDSEQYF.

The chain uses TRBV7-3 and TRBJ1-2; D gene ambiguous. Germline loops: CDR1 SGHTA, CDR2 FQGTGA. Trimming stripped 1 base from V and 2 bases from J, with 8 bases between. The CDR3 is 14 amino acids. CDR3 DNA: TGTGCCAGCAGCTTAAACCCGGGAAACTATGGCTACACCTTC. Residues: CASSLNPGNYGYTF.

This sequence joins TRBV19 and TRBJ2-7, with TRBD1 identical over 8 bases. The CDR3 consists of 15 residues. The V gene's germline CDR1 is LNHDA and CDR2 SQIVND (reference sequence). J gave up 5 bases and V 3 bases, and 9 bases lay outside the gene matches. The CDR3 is CASSMDRTGSHEQYF. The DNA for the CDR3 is TGTGCCAGTAGTATGGATAGGACAGGGTCTCACGAGCAGTACTTC.

CDR3 protein: CAISPSTGELFF. The CDR3 nucleotides read TGTGCCATCAGCCCTAGCACCGGGGAGCTGTTTTTT. V and J are TRBV10-3 and TRBJ2-2; no clear D gene. The germline V and J ends were trimmed by 6 bases and 4 bases, with 6 bases remaining between them. The CDR3 consists of 12 residues. Looked up from germline, CDR1 is ENHRY and CDR2 is SYGVKD.

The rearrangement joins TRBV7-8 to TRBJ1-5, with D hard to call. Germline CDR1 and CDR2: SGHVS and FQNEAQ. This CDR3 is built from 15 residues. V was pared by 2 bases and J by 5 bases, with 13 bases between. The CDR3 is CASSLRETNDQPQHF. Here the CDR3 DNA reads TGTGCCAGCAGCTTAAGGGAGACCAATGATCAGCCCCAGCATTTT.